This T cell receptor (beta chain) was captured by sequencing in a study of T-cell reconstitution after alpha-beta-depleted transplantation in children. TCRbeta library preparation incorporated unique molecular identifiers. TCRdb reprocessed the PCR reads via MiXCR and lists one record per CDR3 protein. This table has around 480,000 distinct CDR3 sequences, less than 35% appearing once. Germline CDR1 is LGHNA and CDR2 is YSLEER. CDR3 length equals 17 residues. Trimming removed 0 bases at V and 0 bases at J, with 12 bases between. V and J are TRBV4-3 and TRBJ2-1; TRBD2 is a possible D gene (5 bases). The source is a human donor who donated a stem cell graft to a child with aplastic anemia. This material consisted of PBMCs from the stem cell graft donor, taken from the stem cell graft. Here the CDR3 reads CASSQDSPGSSYNEQFF. CDR3 sequence (DNA): TGCGCCAGCAGCCAAGATTCGCCGGGGAGCTCCTACAATGAGCAGTTCTTC.